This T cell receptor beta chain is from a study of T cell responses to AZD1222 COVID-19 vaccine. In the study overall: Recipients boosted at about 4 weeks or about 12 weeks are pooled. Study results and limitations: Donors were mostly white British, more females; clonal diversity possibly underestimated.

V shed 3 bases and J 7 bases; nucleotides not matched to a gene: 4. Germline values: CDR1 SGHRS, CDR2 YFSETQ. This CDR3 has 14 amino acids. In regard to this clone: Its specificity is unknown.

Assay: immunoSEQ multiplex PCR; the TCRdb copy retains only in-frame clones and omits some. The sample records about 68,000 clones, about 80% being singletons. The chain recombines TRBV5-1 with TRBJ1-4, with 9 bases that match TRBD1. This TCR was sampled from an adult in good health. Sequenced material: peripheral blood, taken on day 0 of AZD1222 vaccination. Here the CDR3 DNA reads TGCGCCAGCAGCTCGGGACAGGGCGCTGAAAAACTGTTTTTT. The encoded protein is CASSSGQGAEKLFF.